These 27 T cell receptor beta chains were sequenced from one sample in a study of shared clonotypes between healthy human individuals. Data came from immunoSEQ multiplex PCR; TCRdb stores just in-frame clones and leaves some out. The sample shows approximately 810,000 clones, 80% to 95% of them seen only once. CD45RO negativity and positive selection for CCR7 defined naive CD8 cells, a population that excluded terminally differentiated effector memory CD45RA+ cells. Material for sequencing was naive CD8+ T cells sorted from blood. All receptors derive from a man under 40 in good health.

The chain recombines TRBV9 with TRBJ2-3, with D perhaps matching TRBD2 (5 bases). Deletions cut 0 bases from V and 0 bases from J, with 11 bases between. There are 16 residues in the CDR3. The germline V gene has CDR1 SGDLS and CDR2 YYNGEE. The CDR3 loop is CASSVGQAASTDTQYF. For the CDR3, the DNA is TGTGCCAGCAGCGTAGGTCAAGCGGCTAGCACAGATACGCAGTATTTT.

In DNA, the CDR3 is TGTGCCAGCAGTTATAGTAGGAGCTCCTACAATGAGCAGTTCTTC. Protein sequence: CASSYSRSSYNEQFF. The V call is TRBV6-8, the J call TRBJ2-1; unclear D gene. This CDR3 comprises 15 residues. The germline gives CDR1 MNHGY, CDR2 SAAAGT. Trimming pared 3 bases from V and 0 bases from J, leaving 9 bases between.

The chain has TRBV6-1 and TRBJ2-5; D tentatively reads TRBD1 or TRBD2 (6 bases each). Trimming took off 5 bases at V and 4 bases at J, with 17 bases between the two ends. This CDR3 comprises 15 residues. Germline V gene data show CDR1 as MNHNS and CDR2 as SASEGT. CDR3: CASSIEEGGRETQYF. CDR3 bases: TGTGCCAGCAGTATTGAGGAGGGGGGAAGAGAGACCCAGTACTTC.

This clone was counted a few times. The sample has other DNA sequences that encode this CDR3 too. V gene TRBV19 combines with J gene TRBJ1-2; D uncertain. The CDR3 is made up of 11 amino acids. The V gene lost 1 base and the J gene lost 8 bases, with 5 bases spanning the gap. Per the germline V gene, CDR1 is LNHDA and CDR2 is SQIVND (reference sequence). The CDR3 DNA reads TGTGCCAGTAGTATAGGAGACGGCTACACCTTC. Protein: CASSIGDGYTF. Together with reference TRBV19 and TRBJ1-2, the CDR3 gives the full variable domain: DGGITQSPKYLFRKEGQNVTLSCEQNLNHDAMYWYRQDPGQGLRLIYYSQIVNDFQKGDIAEGYSVSREKKESFPLTVTSAQKNPTAFYLCASSIGDGYTFGSGTRLTVV.

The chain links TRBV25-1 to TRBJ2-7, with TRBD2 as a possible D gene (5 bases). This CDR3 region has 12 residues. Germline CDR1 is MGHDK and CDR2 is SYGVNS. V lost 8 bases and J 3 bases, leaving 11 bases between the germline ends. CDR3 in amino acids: CASSFRGYEQYF. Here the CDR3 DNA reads TGTGCCAGCTCTTTTCGGGGCTACGAGCAGTACTTC.

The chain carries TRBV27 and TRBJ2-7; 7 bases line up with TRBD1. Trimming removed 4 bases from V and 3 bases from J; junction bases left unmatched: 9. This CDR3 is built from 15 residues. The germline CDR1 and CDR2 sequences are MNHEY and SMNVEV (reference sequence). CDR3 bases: TGTGCCAGCAGTTCCAACGCAGGGGGTAACTACGAGCAGTACTTC. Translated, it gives CASSSNAGGNYEQYF.

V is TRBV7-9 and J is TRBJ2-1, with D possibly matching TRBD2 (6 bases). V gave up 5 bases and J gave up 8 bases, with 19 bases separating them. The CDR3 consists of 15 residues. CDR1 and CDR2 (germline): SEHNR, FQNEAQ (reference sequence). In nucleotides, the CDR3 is TGTGCCAGCAGCGCACGGGACTCCCAGGTCGATGAGCAGTTCTTC. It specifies CASSARDSQVDEQFF.

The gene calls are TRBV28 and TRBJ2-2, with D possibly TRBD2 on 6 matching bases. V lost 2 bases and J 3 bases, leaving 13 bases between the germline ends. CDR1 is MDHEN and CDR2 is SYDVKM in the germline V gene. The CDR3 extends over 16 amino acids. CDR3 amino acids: CASSLPGGGYTGELFF. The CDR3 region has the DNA TGTGCCAGCAGTTTACCGGGCGGAGGGTACACCGGGGAGCTGTTTTTT.

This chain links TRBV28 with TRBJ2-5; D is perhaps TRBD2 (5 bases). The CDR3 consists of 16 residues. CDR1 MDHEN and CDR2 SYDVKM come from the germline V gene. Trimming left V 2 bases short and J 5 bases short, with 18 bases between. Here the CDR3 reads CASSLKDRGSAETQYF. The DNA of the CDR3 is TGTGCCAGCAGTTTAAAAGACCGGGGTAGTGCGGAGACCCAGTACTTC.

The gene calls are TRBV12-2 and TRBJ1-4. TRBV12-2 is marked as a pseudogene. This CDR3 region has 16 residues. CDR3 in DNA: TGTGCAAGTCACGTGGACGGGTCGCCGCGTGGTGAAAAACTGTTTTTT. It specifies CASHVDGSPRGEKLFF.

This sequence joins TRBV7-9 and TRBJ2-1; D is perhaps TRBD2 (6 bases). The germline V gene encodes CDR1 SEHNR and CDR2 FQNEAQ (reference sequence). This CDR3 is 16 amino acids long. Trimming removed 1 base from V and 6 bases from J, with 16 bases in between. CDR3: CASSLVGRDSPNEQFF. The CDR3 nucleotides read TGTGCCAGCAGCTTAGTTGGGCGGGATTCCCCCAATGAGCAGTTCTTC.

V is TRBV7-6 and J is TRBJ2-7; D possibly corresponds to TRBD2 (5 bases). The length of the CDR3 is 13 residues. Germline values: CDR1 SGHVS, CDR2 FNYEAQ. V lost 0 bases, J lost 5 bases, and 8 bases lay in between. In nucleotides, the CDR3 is TGTGCCAGCAGCTTAGCCCCAGCGGACGAGCAGTACTTC. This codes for CASSLAPADEQYF.

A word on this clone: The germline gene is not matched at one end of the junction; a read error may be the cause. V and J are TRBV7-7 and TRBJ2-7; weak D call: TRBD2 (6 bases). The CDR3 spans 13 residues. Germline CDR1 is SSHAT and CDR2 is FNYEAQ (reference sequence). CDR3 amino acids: CASSLEPGVEQYF. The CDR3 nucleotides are TGTGCTAGCAGCTTAGAGCCGGGAGTCGAGCAGTACTTC.

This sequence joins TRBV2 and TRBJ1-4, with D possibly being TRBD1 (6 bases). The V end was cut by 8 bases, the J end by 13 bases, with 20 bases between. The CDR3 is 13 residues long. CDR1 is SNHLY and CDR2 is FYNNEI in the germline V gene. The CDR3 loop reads CASLLRYRDSLFF. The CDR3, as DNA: TGTGCCAGCCTGCTTAGATACAGGGACTCACTGTTTTTT.

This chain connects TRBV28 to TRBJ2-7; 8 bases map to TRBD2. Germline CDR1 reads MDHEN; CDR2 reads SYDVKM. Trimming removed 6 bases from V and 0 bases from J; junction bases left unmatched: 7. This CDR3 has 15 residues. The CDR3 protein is CASRYPLADSYEQYF. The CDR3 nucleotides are TGTGCCAGCAGATACCCACTAGCGGACTCCTACGAGCAGTACTTC.

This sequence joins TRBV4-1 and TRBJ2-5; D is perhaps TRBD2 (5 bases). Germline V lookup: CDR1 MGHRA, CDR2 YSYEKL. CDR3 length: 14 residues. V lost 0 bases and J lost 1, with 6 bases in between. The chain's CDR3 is CASSQDAGQETQYF. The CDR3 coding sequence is TGCGCCAGCAGCCAAGACGCGGGCCAAGAGACCCAGTACTTC.

The CDR3 here is CASGYSTYEQYF. DNA for the CDR3: TGTGCTAGTGGGTACAGCACCTACGAGCAGTACTTC. The chain employs TRBV12-5 and TRBJ2-7; D not resolved. Germline CDR1 LGHNT, CDR2 FRNRAP. The CDR3 is made up of 12 amino acids. Trimming pared 6 bases from V and 2 bases from J, leaving 8 bases between.

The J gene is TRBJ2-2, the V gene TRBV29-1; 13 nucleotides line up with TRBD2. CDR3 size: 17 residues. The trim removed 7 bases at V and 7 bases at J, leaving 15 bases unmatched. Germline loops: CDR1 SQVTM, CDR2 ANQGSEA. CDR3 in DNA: TGCAGCGACCCCCATCAGGGGACTAGCGGGATTCACGGGGAGCTGTTTTTT. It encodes CSDPHQGTSGIHGELFF.

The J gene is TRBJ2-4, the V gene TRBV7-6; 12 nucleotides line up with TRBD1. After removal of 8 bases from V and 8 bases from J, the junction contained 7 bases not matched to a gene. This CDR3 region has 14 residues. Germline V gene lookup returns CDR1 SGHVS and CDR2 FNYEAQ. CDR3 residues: CASGTGGWLDIQYF. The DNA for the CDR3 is TGTGCCAGCGGGACAGGGGGCTGGTTGGACATTCAGTACTTC.

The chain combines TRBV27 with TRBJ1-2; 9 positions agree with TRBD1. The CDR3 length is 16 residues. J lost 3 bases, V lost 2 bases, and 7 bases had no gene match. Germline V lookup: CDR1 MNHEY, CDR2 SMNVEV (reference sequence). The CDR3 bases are TGTGCCAGCAGTTTAAGGAGGCGGGACAGGGACTATGGCTACACCTTC. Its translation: CASSLRRRDRDYGYTF.

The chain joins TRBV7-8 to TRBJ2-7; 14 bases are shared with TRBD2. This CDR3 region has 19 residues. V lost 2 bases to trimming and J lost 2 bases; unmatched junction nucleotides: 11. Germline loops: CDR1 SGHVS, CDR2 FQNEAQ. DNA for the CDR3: TGTGCCAGCAGCTTAATTCCGGGACTAGCGGGAGCGGGACCCTACGAGCAGTACTTC. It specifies CASSLIPGLAGAGPYEQYF.

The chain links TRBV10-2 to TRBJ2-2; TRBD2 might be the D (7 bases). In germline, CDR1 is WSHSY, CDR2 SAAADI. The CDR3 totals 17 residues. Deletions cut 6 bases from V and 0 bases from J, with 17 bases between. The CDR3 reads CASRGAAGDPNTGELFF. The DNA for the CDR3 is TGCGCCAGCAGGGGGGCGGCGGGGGACCCGAACACCGGGGAGCTGTTTTTT.

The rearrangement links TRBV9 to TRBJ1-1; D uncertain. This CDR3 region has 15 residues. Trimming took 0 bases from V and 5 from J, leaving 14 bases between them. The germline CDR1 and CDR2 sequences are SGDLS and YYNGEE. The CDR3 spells CASSVELADYTEAFF. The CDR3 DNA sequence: TGTGCCAGCAGCGTAGAGTTGGCGGATTATACTGAAGCTTTCTTT.

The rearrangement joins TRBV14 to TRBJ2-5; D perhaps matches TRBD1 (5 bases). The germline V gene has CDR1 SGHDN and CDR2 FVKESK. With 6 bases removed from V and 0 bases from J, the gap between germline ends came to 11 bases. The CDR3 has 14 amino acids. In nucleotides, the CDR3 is TGTGCCAGCAGTCAAACAGGCTACCAAGAGACCCAGTACTTC. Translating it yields CASSQTGYQETQYF.

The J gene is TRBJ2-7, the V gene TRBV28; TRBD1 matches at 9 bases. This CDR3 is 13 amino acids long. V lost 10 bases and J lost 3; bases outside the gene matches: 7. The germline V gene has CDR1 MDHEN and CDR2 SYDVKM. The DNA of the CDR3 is TGTGCCACCACAGGGGGCGAGGTCTACGAGCAGTACTTC. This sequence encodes CATTGGEVYEQYF.

The CDR3 coding sequence is TGCAGCGTCGATGGACAGATCTATGGCTACACCTTC. Amino acid sequence: CSVDGQIYGYTF. V usage is TRBV29-1 and J usage is TRBJ1-2; D might be TRBD1 (6 bases). Germline CDR1 SQVTM, CDR2 ANQGSEA. Trimming cost V 6 bases and J 4 bases, with 12 bases left between them. This CDR3 region has 12 residues.

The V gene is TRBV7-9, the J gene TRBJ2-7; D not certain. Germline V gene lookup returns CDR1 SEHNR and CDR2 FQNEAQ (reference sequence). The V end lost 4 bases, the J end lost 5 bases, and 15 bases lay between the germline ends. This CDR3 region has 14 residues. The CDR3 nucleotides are TGTGCCAGCAGCTCAACGCTGCACGGTGACGAGCAGTACTTC. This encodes CASSSTLHGDEQYF.